This T cell receptor (beta chain) is drawn from a study of T-cell reconstitution after alpha-beta-depleted transplantation in children. This clonotype was counted between two and nine times. As it was prepared, the TCRbeta library received unique molecular identifiers. TCRdb passed the PCR reads through MiXCR, listing each CDR3 protein once. The table has about 610,000 distinct CDR3 sequences, roughly a tenth seen once. Germline-derived CDR1 and CDR2 are SGHVS and FNYEAQ. The CDR3 consists of 13 residues. Deletions cut 2 bases from V and 7 bases from J, with 12 bases between. The material was PBMCs from the stem cell graft donor, obtained from the stem cell graft. The TCR sequence derives from a human donor who donated a stem cell graft to a child with acute myeloid leukemia. V and J are TRBV7-6 and TRBJ2-7; either TRBD1 or TRBD2 may supply D (5 bases each). Here the CDR3 reads CASSLSLAGEQYF. The CDR3 bases are TGTGCCAGCAGCTTAAGTCTAGCAGGGGAGCAGTACTTC. Combining the CDR3 with reference TRBV7-6 and TRBJ2-7 gives the whole variable domain GAGVSQSPRYKVTKRGQDVALRCDPISGHVSLYWYRQALGQGPEFLTYFNYEAQQDKSGLPNDRFSAERPEGSISTLTIQRTEQRDSAMYRCASSLSLAGEQYFGPGTRLTVT.